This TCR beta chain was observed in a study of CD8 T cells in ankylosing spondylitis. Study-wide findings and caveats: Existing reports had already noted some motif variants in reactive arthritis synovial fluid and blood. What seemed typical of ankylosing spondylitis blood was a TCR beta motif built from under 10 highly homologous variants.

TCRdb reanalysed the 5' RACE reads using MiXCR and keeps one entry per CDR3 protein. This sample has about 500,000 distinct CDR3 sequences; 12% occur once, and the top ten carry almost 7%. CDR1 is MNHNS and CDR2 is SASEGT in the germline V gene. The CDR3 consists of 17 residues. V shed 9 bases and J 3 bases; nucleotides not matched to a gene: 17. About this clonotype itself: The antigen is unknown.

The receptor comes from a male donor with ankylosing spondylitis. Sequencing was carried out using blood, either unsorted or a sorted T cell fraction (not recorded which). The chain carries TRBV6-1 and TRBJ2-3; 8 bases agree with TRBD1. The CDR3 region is CASRTGGQGRGTDTQYF. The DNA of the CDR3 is TGTGCCAGTCGGACCGGTGGACAGGGAAGGGGGACAGATACGCAGTATTTT.